This entry lists 21 T cell receptor beta chains sequenced from one sample in a study of shared clonotypes between healthy human individuals. Sequenced by immunoSEQ multiplex PCR; TCRdb stores in-frame clones only, minus some. The table has around 1.6 million clones, roughly 98% seen once; the top ten hold roughly 0.45%. Sequencing was done on a sample of naive CD4+ T cells sorted from blood. Subset defined: CD45RA+ positively selected. The origin of the receptors is a man between 25 and 39 years old in good health.

The chain uses TRBV10-1 and TRBJ2-7; unclear D gene. The CDR3 has 16 residues. V was clipped by 2 bases and J by 3 bases, with 17 bases between them. Germline CDR1 WNHNN, CDR2 SYGVQD (reference sequence). The DNA for the CDR3 is TGCGCCAGCAGTGAGGTTGGGATAGGAGTCGGCTACGAGCAGTACTTC. Amino acid sequence: CASSEVGIGVGYEQYF.

This chain joins TRBV7-3 and TRBJ2-1; 7 nucleotides align to TRBD2. The germline gives CDR1 SGHTA, CDR2 FQGTGA. The CDR3 runs 14 residues. V was pared by 5 bases and J by 7 bases, with 8 bases of the junction left unmatched. The CDR3 here is CASSHLGGRNEQFF. In nucleotides, the CDR3 is TGTGCCAGCAGCCATCTGGGCGGGAGAAATGAGCAGTTCTTC.

This clone was seen just once. The CDR3 loop is CASSLGSGLGVETQYF. DNA of the CDR3: TGCGCCAGCAGCTTAGGGTCAGGACTAGGGGTGGAGACCCAGTACTTC. J is TRBJ2-5 and V is TRBV5-1; 7 bases fit TRBD2. V lost 2 bases to trimming and J lost 5 bases; unmatched junction nucleotides: 12. Germline lookup yields CDR1 SGHRS and CDR2 YFSETQ. This CDR3 comprises 16 residues.

The rearrangement links TRBV2 to TRBJ2-1; 8 bases match TRBD2. This CDR3 has 12 amino acids. CDR1 and CDR2 (germline): SNHLY, FYNNEI. V was clipped by 6 bases and J by 9 bases; unmatched bases: 4. The DNA for the CDR3 is TGTGCCAGCAGGGGGAGCGGGAGTGAGCAGTTCTTC. This translates into CASRGSGSEQFF.

The chain recombines TRBV2 with TRBJ2-1, with a weak D call TRBD1 (5 bases). The CDR3 runs 11 residues. Trimming left V 8 bases short and J 4 bases short, with 6 bases between. The germline CDR1 and CDR2 sequences are SNHLY and FYNNEI. The CDR3 here is CASHRYNEQFF. In DNA form, the CDR3 reads TGTGCCAGCCACAGGTACAATGAGCAGTTCTTC.

The chain couples TRBV6-5 to TRBJ2-3; 12 bases agree with TRBD2. The germline V gene encodes CDR1 MNHEY and CDR2 SVGAGI. The CDR3 is 15 residues long. V lost 5 bases and J lost 8; bases outside the gene matches: 8. In DNA, the CDR3 is TGTGCCAGCAGTCCTCTAGCGGGAGGGCCGGGTACGCAGTATTTT. This encodes CASSPLAGGPGTQYF.

CDR3 loop: CASSPEGLSYEQYF. The CDR3 nucleotides are TGTGCCAGCAGCCCAGAGGGCCTTTCCTACGAGCAGTACTTC. V gene TRBV7-8 combines with J gene TRBJ2-7, with a tentative D call TRBD2 (5 bases). The length of the CDR3 is 14 residues. The V gene lost 5 bases and the J gene lost 1 base, with 12 bases spanning the gap. Germline CDR1 and CDR2: SGHVS and FQNEAQ.

The chain carries TRBV5-1 and TRBJ2-1; 11 bases line up with TRBD2. V dropped 3 bases and J dropped 4; count of bases not matched to a gene: 18. Germline V gene lookup returns CDR1 SGHRS and CDR2 YFSETQ. CDR3 length: 20 amino acids. CDR3 protein: CASSSSVPSGRFGGYNEQFF. CDR3 DNA sequence: TGCGCCAGCAGCTCCTCCGTACCTAGCGGGAGGTTCGGTGGTTACAATGAGCAGTTCTTC. The variable domain in full, with the rest retrieved from reference TRBV5-1 and TRBJ2-1, is KAGVTQTPRYLIKTRGQQVTLSCSPISGHRSVSWYQQTPGQGLQFLFEYFSETQRNKGNFPGRFSGRQFSNSRSEMNVSTLELGDSALYLCASSSSVPSGRFGGYNEQFFGPGTRLTVL.

The chain couples TRBV10-1 to TRBJ2-2; D perhaps matches TRBD1 (6 bases). This CDR3 comprises 16 residues. Germline CDR1 reads WNHNN; CDR2 reads SYGVQD (reference sequence). Trimming removed 2 bases at V and 2 bases at J, with 12 bases between. The CDR3, as DNA: TGCGCCAGCAGTGAGCAACAGGGAAGAAACACCGGGGAGCTGTTTTTT. Protein sequence: CASSEQQGRNTGELFF.

Note on this clone: Other DNA sequences of this sample code for an identical CDR3. The genes are TRBV6-5 and TRBJ1-2, with 11 bases identical to TRBD1. The germline V gene has CDR1 MNHEY and CDR2 SVGAGI. The CDR3 runs 14 residues. V lost 3 bases, J lost 7 bases, and 4 bases stayed unmatched. CDR3 nucleotides: TGTGCCAGCAGTTATGGACAGGGGGCTAGTGGCTACACCTTC. Its protein is CASSYGQGASGYTF.

The CDR3 protein is CASNHQGVGGNEQFF. The CDR3 DNA reads TGTGCCAGCAATCACCAGGGAGTGGGTGGGAATGAGCAGTTCTTC. The chain has TRBV11-2 and TRBJ2-1, with D possibly called TRBD1 or TRBD2 (5 bases each). Germline values: CDR1 SGHAT, CDR2 FQNNGV. With 7 bases removed from V and 7 bases from J, the gap between germline ends came to 20 bases. The CDR3 is made up of 15 amino acids. Using reference TRBV11-2 and TRBJ2-1 for the parts outside the CDR3, the full variable domain is EAGVAQSPRYKIIEKRQSVAFWCNPISGHATLYWYQQILGQGPKLLIQFQNNGVVDDSQLPKDRFSAERLKGVDSTLKIQPAKLEDSAVYLCASNHQGVGGNEQFFGPGTRLTVL.

In regard to this clone: Other DNA sequences in the sample encode the same CDR3. V is TRBV5-1 and J is TRBJ1-1; 7 bases agree with TRBD1. CDR1 SGHRS and CDR2 YFSETQ come from the germline V gene. The J segment lost 5 bases and the V segment lost 1 base, leaving 2 bases of the junction unmatched. The CDR3 runs 13 residues. The CDR3 is CASSLPGGTEAFF. The CDR3 bases are TGCGCCAGCAGCTTGCCAGGGGGTACTGAAGCTTTCTTT.

V is TRBV5-1 and J is TRBJ1-4; 12 bases are a match to TRBD1. The CDR3 length is 16 residues. The J segment lost 7 bases and the V segment lost 5 bases, leaving 9 bases of the junction unmatched. Germline CDR1 is SGHRS and CDR2 is YFSETQ. The CDR3 sequence: CASSTGQGARGEKLFF. In DNA form, the CDR3 reads TGCGCCAGCAGTACGGGACAGGGGGCGCGAGGTGAAAAACTGTTTTTT.

The sample holds one count of this clone. J is TRBJ2-5 and V is TRBV7-2; no firm D call. Trimming cost V 1 base and J 3 bases, with 24 bases left between them. There are 19 residues in the CDR3. Germline lookup yields CDR1 SGHTA and CDR2 FQGNSA. The CDR3 DNA sequence: TGTGCCAGCAGCTTAGGACCATCTGTAGAGAGGAACCGAAAAGAGACCCAGTACTTC. It specifies CASSLGPSVERNRKETQYF. Using reference TRBV7-2 and TRBJ2-5 for the parts outside the CDR3, the full variable domain is GAGVSQSPSNKVTEKGKDVELRCDPISGHTALYWYRQSLGQGLEFLIYFQGNSAPDKSGLPSDRFSAERTGGSVSTLTIQRTQQEDSAVYLCASSLGPSVERNRKETQYFGPGTRLLVL.

The V and J genes are TRBV18 and TRBJ2-4, with D maybe TRBD2 (6 bases). Germline CDR1 is KGHSH and CDR2 is LQKENI. The V gene lost 0 bases and the J gene lost 3 bases, with 9 bases spanning the gap. This CDR3 spans 15 amino acids. The DNA of the CDR3 is TGTGCCAGCTCACCACCGGAGGGTGGCAAAAACATTCAGTACTTC. Translating it yields CASSPPEGGKNIQYF. The full variable domain, with the rest looked up from reference TRBV18 and TRBJ2-4, is NAGVMQNPRHLVRRRGQEARLRCSPMKGHSHVYWYRQLPEEGLKFMVYLQKENIIDESGMPKERFSAEFPKEGPSILRIQQVVRGDSAAYFCASSPPEGGKNIQYFGAGTRLSVL.

The chain uses TRBV30 and TRBJ1-3, with 12 bases fitting TRBD1. J lost 3 bases, V lost 4 bases, and 10 bases had no gene match. Looked up from germline, CDR1 is GTSNPN and CDR2 is SVGIG (reference sequence). The CDR3 sequence is 17 residues long. CDR3 nucleotide sequence: TGTGCCTGGAAAAATCCGGGACAGGGGGCGGATGGAAACACCATATATTTT. Protein: CAWKNPGQGADGNTIYF. Full variable domain (remainder filled in from reference TRBV30 and TRBJ1-3): SQTIHQWPATLVQPVGSPLSLECTVEGTSNPNLYWYRQAAGRGLQLLFYSVGIGQISSEVPQNLSASRPQDRQFILSSKKLLLSDSGFYLCAWKNPGQGADGNTIYFGEGSWLTVV.

The chain employs TRBV19 and TRBJ2-1; 8 positions match TRBD2. CDR1 is LNHDA and CDR2 is SQIVND in the germline V gene (reference sequence). CDR3 length: 16 residues. J gave up 7 bases and V 4 bases, and 12 bases lay outside the gene matches. CDR3 coding DNA: TGTGCCAGTAGTACCCGCAGATTAGCGGGATCTAATGAGCAGTTCTTC. It is translated as CASSTRRLAGSNEQFF.

This clone was seen just once. This chain connects TRBV28 to TRBJ2-7; perhaps TRBD2 as D (6 bases). Germline V CDR1 and CDR2: MDHEN, SYDVKM. V dropped 6 bases and J dropped 4 bases, with 19 bases sitting between them. This CDR3 is 15 amino acids long. The CDR3 DNA reads as TGTGCCAGCAGCCTATTGGAGGGCGCCAGGTACGAGCAGTACTTC. Encoded protein: CASSLLEGARYEQYF. Complete variable domain (other parts from reference TRBV28 and TRBJ2-7): DVKVTQSSRYLVKRTGEKVFLECVQDMDHENMFWYRQDPGLGLRLIYFSYDVKMKEKGDIPEGYSVSREKKERFSLILESASTNQTSMYLCASSLLEGARYEQYFGPGTRLTVT.

The chain carries TRBV6-5 and TRBJ1-2; 7 nucleotides line up with TRBD1. Germline V gene data show CDR1 as MNHEY and CDR2 as SVGAGI. The CDR3 length is 13 residues. J lost 4 bases, V lost 6 bases, and 5 bases had no gene match. The CDR3 loop reads CASRTGFGYGYTF. Written as DNA, the CDR3 is TGTGCCAGCAGGACAGGGTTCGGCTATGGCTACACCTTC.

The rearrangement joins TRBV18 to TRBJ2-7, with D possibly TRBD2 on 6 matching bases. CDR3 length equals 14 residues. V gave up 1 base and J gave up 5 bases, with 12 bases separating them. Per germline, CDR1 KGHSH and CDR2 LQKENI. CDR3 in DNA: TGTGCCAGCTCACCACGGGGAGGTGTGGACGAGCAGTACTTC. Residues: CASSPRGGVDEQYF.

This clone was seen once. This CDR3 reads CASSAISVSDTQYF. As DNA, the CDR3 is TGTGCCAGCAGCGCGATCTCAGTTTCAGATACGCAGTATTTT. The gene calls are TRBV9 and TRBJ2-3; D is unresolved. CDR1 SGDLS and CDR2 YYNGEE come from the germline V gene. The V end was cut by 3 bases, the J end by 4 bases, with 12 bases between. The CDR3 spans 14 residues.